The rows below give T cell receptor beta chains drawn from one sample of a study of T-cell reconstitution after alpha-beta-depleted transplantation in children. From the PCR reads, TCRdb called clonotypes with MiXCR, one entry per CDR3 protein. The data show fewer than 400,000 distinct CDR3 sequences, over 20% seen once. Sample: PBMCs from the stem cell graft donor, taken from the stem cell graft. The receptors were gathered from a human donor who donated a stem cell graft to a child with acute myeloid leukemia. The conserved cysteine and the conserved F or W are not part of the CDR3 here. Fields, in order: V gene, J gene, CDR3 protein.

TRBV25-1,TRBJ2-7,ASSPTSGGDEQY
TRBV5-6,TRBJ2-5,ASARQGQETQY
TRBV10-3,TRBJ2-1,AISEVVAGRDEQF
TRBV7-3,TRBJ2-2,ASSPVPFANTGELF
TRBV7-2,TRBJ2-3,ASTTRTGADTQY
TRBV7-9,TRBJ2-1,ASSPGTSGSSEQF
TRBV29-1,TRBJ2-3,SVAGRNTDTQY
TRBV12-3/TRBV12-4,TRBJ1-5,ASSLGTQNNQPQH
TRBV20-1,TRBJ2-1,SARPWTSGRAGYNEQF
TRBV20-1,TRBJ2-1,SARVINEQF
TRBV25-1,TRBJ1-1,ASSAPGQGNTEAF
TRBV28,TRBJ2-1,ASSLWGLAGAETYNEQF
TRBV20-1,TRBJ1-5,SARPGQGASQPQH
TRBV25-1,TRBJ2-1,ASSESGLRAGSEQF
TRBV5-1,TRBJ2-7,ASSQGQGRYEQY
TRBV20-1,TRBJ2-7,SALIAGENEQY
TRBV29-1,TRBJ2-3,SIQAGTRTDTQY
TRBV20-1,TRBJ2-1,SALDSSITA
TRBV6-1,TRBJ2-2,ASNPSRIAGVWTGELF
TRBV20-1,TRBJ2-1,SAAWGELARQF
TRBV10-3,TRBJ2-1,AISEGLADNEQF
TRBV3-1,TRBJ2-7,ASSLQGAKQY
TRBV12-3/TRBV12-4,TRBJ2-3,ASNHLAGGIDTQY
TRBV15,TRBJ2-7,ATSRDRRQGAYEQY